The 19 T cell receptor beta chains reported below all come from one sample, sequenced in a study of blood T cell repertoires in COVID-19 (dated by TCRdb to about 2020). Library preparation employed the immunoSEQ multiplex PCR assay. TCRdb took this table from immuneACCESS and kept in-frame rearrangements with V and J called. Such tables lack part of the clones; where checked against another copy, unresolved V genes explain under half of the gap, and the rest is unexplained. Counted in this sample were about 220,000 clones; 70% to 85% of them appeared once. About 9% of the sample is taken by the ten largest. What was sequenced was peripheral blood. These receptors all come from a middle-aged man with active or convalescent COVID-19.

The chain links TRBV30 to TRBJ1-5, with D hard to call. CDR1 and CDR2 (germline): GTSNPN, SVGIG (reference sequence). V gave up 2 bases and J gave up 1 base, with 12 bases separating them. The CDR3 sequence is 15 residues long. The CDR3 sequence is CAWSKSGSSNQPQHF. DNA for the CDR3: TGTGCCTGGAGTAAGTCCGGGTCGAGCAATCAGCCCCAGCATTTT.

The V gene is TRBV5-5, the J gene TRBJ2-1; 7 nucleotides agree with TRBD2. V shed 4 bases, J shed 14 bases, and the junction held 12 bases outside the gene matches. Germline V CDR1 and CDR2: SGHKS, YYEKEE (reference sequence). The CDR3 loop spans 13 amino acids. The CDR3 spells CASSPPPAGVEFF. The CDR3 DNA follows: TGTGCCAGCAGCCCCCCACCGGCGGGAGTTGAGTTCTTC.

The chain couples TRBV12-5 to TRBJ1-3, with 10 nucleotides matching TRBD1. The ends lost 3 bases at V and 6 bases at J; junction bases unmatched: 2. The CDR3 covers 14 residues. The germline V gene encodes CDR1 LGHNT and CDR2 FRNRAP. CDR3 DNA sequence: TGTGCTAGTGGTTTCGGGACAGGGGTAAACACCATATATTTT. It is translated as CASGFGTGVNTIYF.

This sequence joins TRBV20-1 and TRBJ2-5, with a tentative D call TRBD1 (6 bases). V was clipped by 5 bases and J by 4 bases, with 8 bases between them. Germline lookup yields CDR1 DFQATT and CDR2 SNEGSKA (reference sequence). The length of the CDR3 is 11 residues. The CDR3 loop is CSAPRGETQYF. In nucleotides, the CDR3 is TGCAGTGCTCCCAGGGGAGAGACCCAGTACTTC.

Worth noting for this clone: This specimen includes other DNA sequences encoding the same CDR3. J is TRBJ1-3 and V is TRBV9; D call uncertain. The germline V gene encodes CDR1 SGDLS and CDR2 YYNGEE. V gave up 2 bases and J gave up 0 bases, with 6 bases separating them. CDR3 length equals 14 residues. The CDR3 bases are TGTGCCAGCAGCGTCGGGAGCTCTGGAAACACCATATATTTT. This sequence encodes CASSVGSSGNTIYF.

On this clone: Other DNA sequences from this sample encode an identical CDR3 as well. V gene TRBV28 combines with J gene TRBJ1-2, with a possible D match to TRBD1 (5 bases). Germline V lookup: CDR1 MDHEN, CDR2 SYDVKM. Trimming removed 2 bases at V and 5 bases at J, with 6 bases between. CDR3 length: 12 residues. CDR3 sequence: CASSLRGYGYTF. CDR3 in DNA: TGTGCCAGCAGTTTAAGGGGTTATGGCTACACCTTC.

The DNA of the CDR3 is TGTGCCAGCAGCTTTGGAGATTCAGATACGCAGTATTTT. Encoded protein: CASSFGDSDTQYF. The rearrangement joins TRBV7-9 to TRBJ2-3, with D uncertain. Deletions cut 3 bases from V and 4 bases from J, with 8 bases between. The CDR3 loop spans 13 amino acids. Looked up from germline, CDR1 is SEHNR and CDR2 is FQNEAQ (reference sequence).

Only one count was recorded for this clone. J is TRBJ1-5 and V is TRBV19; D gene unclear. Trimming pared 4 bases from V and 3 bases from J, leaving 13 bases between. The CDR3 is made up of 15 amino acids. Germline V lookup: CDR1 LNHDA, CDR2 SQIVND (reference sequence). CDR3 region: CASSRWGVSNQPQHF. DNA for the CDR3: TGTGCCAGTAGTAGGTGGGGAGTATCCAATCAGCCCCAGCATTTT.

V gene TRBV28 combines with J gene TRBJ2-3; D possibly corresponds to TRBD1 (5 bases). Trimming removed 6 bases at V and 6 bases at J, with 19 bases between. Germline loops: CDR1 MDHEN, CDR2 SYDVKM. This CDR3 has 15 residues. The CDR3 spells CASRRLFLGHDTQYF. CDR3 in DNA: TGTGCCAGCAGGAGGTTATTCTTGGGGCACGATACGCAGTATTTT.

This sequence joins TRBV10-3 and TRBJ2-7; TRBD1 agrees at 7 bases. The CDR3 is made up of 14 amino acids. Per germline, CDR1 ENHRY and CDR2 SYGVKD. Unmatched junction bases numbered 2, after V lost 0 bases and J lost 3 bases. DNA for the CDR3: TGTGCCATCAGTGAGTCGAGGACAGGCTACGAGCAGTACGTC. Amino acids: CAISESRTGYEQYV.

This clone appeared a single time. V is TRBV3-1 (or the pseudogene TRBV3-2) and J is TRBJ1-1, with 7 bases aligning to TRBD1. Germline V gene lookup returns CDR1 LGHDT and CDR2 YNNKEL (reference sequence). There are 14 residues in the CDR3. V lost 0 bases to trimming and J lost 8 bases; unmatched junction nucleotides: 6. In DNA, the CDR3 is TGTGCCAGCAGCCAAGAAACAGGGGCCATGGAAGCTTTCTTT. It encodes CASSQETGAMEAFF.

This chain links TRBV29-1 with TRBJ2-1; D is perhaps TRBD2 (5 bases). V was trimmed by 4 bases and J by 2 bases, leaving 12 bases between them. The CDR3 is 14 amino acids. Germline CDR1 is SQVTM and CDR2 is ANQGSEA. The CDR3 region has the DNA TGCAGCGTTGTACGGGGTTCCACCTACAATGAGCAGTTCTTC. Protein: CSVVRGSTYNEQFF.

The V and J genes are TRBV15 and TRBJ2-7; tentatively, D is TRBD2 (6 bases). This CDR3 has 13 amino acids. V was shortened by 6 bases and J by 2 bases, with 11 bases between the two germline ends. Germline V gene lookup returns CDR1 LNHNV and CDR2 YYDKDF (reference sequence). The CDR3 region has the DNA TGTGCCACCAGTTTCAGCGGGCCCTACGAGCAGTACTTC. Translation gives CATSFSGPYEQYF. Supplemented by reference TRBV15 and TRBJ2-7, the full variable domain reads DAMVIQNPRYQVTQFGKPVTLSCSQTLNHNVMYWYQQKSSQAPKLLFHYYDKDFNNEADTPDNFQSRRPNTSFCFLDIRSPGLGDTAMYLCATSFSGPYEQYFGPGTRLTVT.

The CDR3 region is CASSPLAGGPGETQYF. CDR3 sequence (DNA): TGCGCCAGCAGCCCCCTAGCGGGGGGGCCGGGAGAGACCCAGTACTTC. V usage is TRBV10-2 and J usage is TRBJ2-5, with TRBD2 identical over 12 bases. V lost 6 bases to trimming and J lost 4 bases; unmatched junction nucleotides: 9. Germline V gene data show CDR1 as WSHSY and CDR2 as SAAADI. The CDR3 is made up of 16 amino acids.

The chain is built from TRBV7-2 and TRBJ2-7, with no clear D. The germline V gene has CDR1 SGHTA and CDR2 FQGNSA. V gave up 5 bases and J gave up 3 bases, with 14 bases separating them. The CDR3 covers 14 residues. The CDR3 DNA sequence: TGTGCCAGCAGCCCCAGCGCGAGATACTACGAGCAGTACGTC. Protein: CASSPSARYYEQYV.

The chain combines TRBV12-3 or TRBV12-4 with TRBJ1-2; possible D gene TRBD1, 6 bases. The CDR3 has 12 amino acids. The V and J ends lost 7 bases and 9 bases respectively, with 15 bases between them. The CDR3 loop is CASNTGLESYTF. The CDR3 region has the DNA TGTGCCAGCAATACAGGGCTGGAAAGCTACACCTTC.

This chain links TRBV2 with TRBJ2-1; no clear D gene. Germline V gene sequence: CDR1 SNHLY, CDR2 FYNNEI. V was cut by 8 bases and J by 4 bases, with 21 bases left in between. The length of the CDR3 is 16 residues. The CDR3 nucleotides read TGTGCCAGCGTCTTAACCGGGTCGCCAATATACAATGAGCAGTTCTTC. Its translation is CASVLTGSPIYNEQFF.

The rearrangement links TRBV5-4 to TRBJ1-2, with 9 bases that match TRBD1. The CDR3 has 16 residues. The germline CDR1 and CDR2 sequences are SGHNT and YYREEE (reference sequence). Unmatched junction bases numbered 8, after V lost 3 bases and J lost 2 bases. This chain's CDR3 is CASSYPGQGINYGYTF. As DNA, the CDR3 is TGTGCCAGCAGCTATCCGGGACAGGGAATCAACTATGGCTACACCTTC.

This clone came up a few times. The rearrangement joins TRBV10-3 to TRBJ2-7; 15 bases line up with TRBD2. The CDR3 is made up of 17 amino acids. Germline V CDR1 and CDR2: ENHRY, SYGVKD. V lost 2 bases to trimming and J lost 2 bases; unmatched junction nucleotides: 4. The CDR3 bases are TGTGCCATCAGTGAGCGGGGACTAGCGGGAGGTACCTACGAGCAGTACTTC. Translating gives CAISERGLAGGTYEQYF.